This T cell receptor (beta chain) was captured in a study of blood T cell repertoires in COVID-19. Study-level information: Researchers got acute and convalescent COVID-19 samples from the United States, Italy and Spain.

Libraries were prepared by immunoSEQ multiplex PCR; TCRdb keeps only in-frame clonotypes and omits some of them. The sample has 150,000 to 200,000 clones; around 83% are singletons. The CDR3 has 12 residues. The V gene's germline CDR1 is SNHLY and CDR2 FYNNEI. V gave up 8 bases and J gave up 4 bases, with 11 bases separating them. The gene calls are TRBV2 and TRBJ1-2, with a tentative D call TRBD1 (6 bases). This clonotype originated in a human donor in a cohort sampled during active COVID-19. The sequenced material came from peripheral blood. The CDR3 is CASSDSSYGYTF. CDR3 bases: TGTGCCAGCTCGGACAGTTCCTATGGCTACACCTTC.